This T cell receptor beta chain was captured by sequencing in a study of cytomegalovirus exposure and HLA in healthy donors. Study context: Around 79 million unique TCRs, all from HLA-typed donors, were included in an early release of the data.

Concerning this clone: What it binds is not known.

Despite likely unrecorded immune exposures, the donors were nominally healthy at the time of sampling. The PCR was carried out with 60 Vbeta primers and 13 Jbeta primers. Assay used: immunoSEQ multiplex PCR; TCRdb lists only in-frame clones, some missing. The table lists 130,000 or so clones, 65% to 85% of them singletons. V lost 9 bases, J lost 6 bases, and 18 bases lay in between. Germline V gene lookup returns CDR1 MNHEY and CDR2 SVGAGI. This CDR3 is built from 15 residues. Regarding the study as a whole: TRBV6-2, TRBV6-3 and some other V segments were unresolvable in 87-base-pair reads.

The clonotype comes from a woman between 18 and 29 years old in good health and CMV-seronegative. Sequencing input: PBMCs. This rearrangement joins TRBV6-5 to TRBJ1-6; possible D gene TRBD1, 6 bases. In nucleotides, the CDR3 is TGTGCCAGTTGCTCAAGGACAGTCCGTAATTCACCCCTCCACTTT. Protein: CASCSRTVRNSPLHF.